Here is one TCR beta chain with its context. The antigen is undetermined. Per the germline V gene, CDR1 is SNHLY and CDR2 is FYNNEI. The V and J ends lost 5 bases and 1 base, in that order; junction bases with no gene match: 9. The CDR3 runs 17 residues. These data are taken from a study of follicular helper T cells after annual influenza vaccination. Study-level information: Some donors were sampled over the 2013-2014, 2014-2015 and 2015-2016 vaccinations. Study-level findings and limits: Plasmablast frequency change correlated with clonality change in ICOS+CD38+ cTfh. ICOS-CD38- cTfh most often held earlier Day 7 ICOS+CD38+ clones.

The sample's time point: 2015-2016 season, pre-vaccination. Donors with HIV/AIDS, active malignancy, immunomodulators or active illness were excluded. Here immunoSEQ multiplex PCR was the method, and the copy in TCRdb shows in-frame clones only, minus some. The data show some 10,000 clones, 81% seen once. The rearrangement joins TRBV2 to TRBJ1-3; TRBD1 aligns across 9 bases. The sequence was obtained from an adult who received the influenza vaccine. Sequencing was performed on CXCR5+ CD38- circulating T follicular helper cells from blood, taken on the day of influenza vaccination. Subset specified: circulating Tfh, non-naive CD4+CXCR5+PD-1+ (ICOS+CD38+ or ICOS-CD38-). CDR3 DNA sequence: TGTGCCAGCAGTATGAGGGGCGGGACAGGGTCTGGAAACACCATATATTTT. It codes for CASSMRGGTGSGNTIYF. The full variable domain, completed using reference TRBV2 and TRBJ1-3, is EPEVTQTPSHQVTQMGQEVILRCVPISNHLYFYWYRQILGQKVEFLVSFYNNEISEKSEIFDDQFSVERPDGSNFTLKIRSTKLEDSAMYFCASSMRGGTGSGNTIYFGEGSWLTVV.